The table lists the clone carrying this T cell receptor (beta chain) with a few counts. Its antigen is not known. The sample comes from a study of T cells in localized non-small cell lung cancer. Findings of the study overall: Among the tissues sampled, uninvolved adjacent lung had the highest T cell clonality, above tumor. Only one tumor region was sequenced, so heterogeneity remains possible. Longer overall survival was linked to higher blood T cell density.

Profiled with immunoSEQ multiplex PCR; TCRdb holds only in-frame clones, not every one. The sample has 35,000 to 45,000 clones; roughly 87% are singletons. This CDR3 comprises 12 residues. CDR1 is SGHDN and CDR2 is FVKESK in the germline V gene. Trimming cost V 4 bases and J 6 bases, with 10 bases left between them. Source: peripheral blood, taken before any cancer treatment. The J gene is TRBJ2-7, the V gene TRBV14, with D hard to call. The TCR was taken from a male donor older than 55 with stage III squamous cell lung carcinoma. This CDR3 reads CASSRAPREQYF. Written as DNA, the CDR3 is TGTGCCAGCAGCCGAGCCCCCCGCGAGCAGTACTTC. The full variable domain, with the rest looked up from reference TRBV14 and TRBJ2-7, is EAGVTQFPSHSVIEKGQTVTLRCDPISGHDNLYWYRRVMGKEIKFLLHFVKESKQDESGMPNNRFLAERTGGTYSTLKVQPAELEDSGVYFCASSRAPREQYFGPGTRLTVT.